Listed here are 32 T cell receptor beta chains from one sample, sequenced in a study of graft-versus-host responses after intestinal transplantation. TCRdb's copy holds only in-frame clones and misses some; the assay was immunoSEQ multiplex PCR. The sample includes roughly 80,000 clones, about nine tenths of them seen just once. This specimen consisted of PBMCs, obtained 98 days after intestinal transplantation. All receptors come from a human patient who received an intestinal transplant, so some T cells may come from the graft donor.

A few counts support this clone. The chain employs TRBV6-5 and TRBJ2-2; possibly TRBD2 for D (5 bases). Germline-derived CDR1 and CDR2 are MNHEY and SVGAGI. There are 13 residues in the CDR3. V dropped 8 bases and J dropped 4 bases, with 11 bases sitting between them. The CDR3 DNA reads as TGTGCCAGCGGACGGGGTTCCACCGGGGAGCTGTTTTTT. Its protein is CASGRGSTGELFF.

The chain employs TRBV5-6 and TRBJ1-2; D remains ambiguous. The CDR3 consists of 12 residues. V was trimmed by 0 bases and J by 8 bases, leaving 8 bases between them. Germline V gene lookup returns CDR1 SGHDT and CDR2 YYEEEE. CDR3 sequence (DNA): TGTGCCAGCAGCTTGGCCGCAATCGGCTACACCTTC. Amino acids: CASSLAAIGYTF.

The V call is TRBV28, the J call TRBJ1-1; 7 bases align to TRBD1. J lost 0 bases, V lost 6 bases, and 4 bases had no gene match. CDR3 size: 14 residues. Germline V gene lookup returns CDR1 MDHEN and CDR2 SYDVKM. CDR3: CASSPTGVNTEAFF. CDR3 DNA sequence: TGTGCCAGCAGCCCAACAGGGGTGAACACTGAAGCTTTCTTT.

The chain employs TRBV7-6 and TRBJ2-1, with 7 bases identical to TRBD1. V trimming: 8 bases; J trimming: 5 bases; junction bases outside the gene matches: 9. This CDR3 region has 14 residues. CDR1 is SGHVS, CDR2 FNYEAQ, per germline. The CDR3: CASRPDRDHNEQFF. Written as DNA, the CDR3 is TGTGCCAGCCGCCCCGACAGGGACCACAATGAGCAGTTCTTC.

As to this clone: Different DNA sequences within this sample yield the same CDR3. The V call is TRBV9, the J call TRBJ2-4; TRBD1 matches at 9 bases. V shed 3 bases, J shed 6 bases, and the junction held 7 bases outside the gene matches. CDR1 and CDR2 (germline): SGDLS, YYNGEE. The CDR3 has 15 residues. The CDR3 DNA sequence: TGTGCCAGCAGCGCCACCTCGGGACAGGGAAACATTCAGTACTTC. As protein: CASSATSGQGNIQYF.

Notes on this clone: The sample holds other DNA sequences that translate to the same CDR3. This sequence joins TRBV7-9 and TRBJ1-5; no definite D call. The germline gives CDR1 SEHNR, CDR2 FQNEAQ (reference sequence). The CDR3 covers 13 residues. With 1 base removed from V and 7 bases from J, the gap between germline ends came to 8 bases. Here the CDR3 reads CASSLGPGQPQHF. The CDR3 DNA is TGTGCCAGCAGCTTAGGGCCCGGACAGCCCCAGCATTTT.

This chain connects TRBV30 to TRBJ2-1; 7 bases are a match to TRBD2. V dropped 1 base and J dropped 8; count of bases not matched to a gene: 5. CDR3 length equals 13 residues. The germline gives CDR1 GTSNPN, CDR2 SVGIG (reference sequence). Written as DNA, the CDR3 is TGTGCCTGGAGTGGAGCGGGGCTGGATGAGCAGTTCTTC. It specifies CAWSGAGLDEQFF.

The chain uses TRBV7-9 and TRBJ2-3; no definite D call. Looked up from germline, CDR1 is SEHNR and CDR2 is FQNEAQ (reference sequence). V was pared by 5 bases and J by 11 bases, with 14 bases between. CDR3 length: 12 amino acids. CDR3 protein: CASSVTELLQYF. The CDR3 DNA reads as TGTGCCAGCAGCGTTACCGAACTCTTGCAGTATTTT. Complete variable domain (other parts from reference TRBV7-9 and TRBJ2-3): DTGVSQNPRHKITKRGQNVTFRCDPISEHNRLYWYRQTLGQGPEFLTYFQNEAQLEKSRLLSDRFSAERPKGSFSTLEIQRTEQGDSAMYLCASSVTELLQYFGPGTRLTVL.

This clone has just one count. The chain employs TRBV29-1 and TRBJ2-7, with D perhaps matching TRBD1 (6 bases). CDR3 length: 12 amino acids. Germline lookup yields CDR1 SQVTM and CDR2 ANQGSEA. V shed 6 bases and J shed 0 bases, with 9 bases lying between them. CDR3: CSVMTGSYEQYF. In DNA form, the CDR3 reads TGCAGCGTCATGACAGGCTCCTACGAGCAGTACTTC.

As to this clone: At the DNA level, this CDR3 is encoded by other sequences in the same sample as well. The V and J genes are TRBV9 and TRBJ2-1, with 8 positions matching TRBD2. From germline, CDR1 is SGDLS and CDR2 YYNGEE. The CDR3 length is 17 residues. J gave up 5 bases and V 4 bases, and 14 bases lay outside the gene matches. CDR3 protein: CASSPWGAGGRDNEQFF. As DNA, the CDR3 is TGTGCCAGCAGCCCCTGGGGGGCGGGGGGTCGGGACAATGAGCAGTTCTTC.

The genes are TRBV27 and TRBJ1-5; tentatively, D is TRBD1 (5 bases). Germline V CDR1 and CDR2: MNHEY, SMNVEV (reference sequence). V lost 5 bases and J lost 1, with 9 bases in between. The CDR3 runs 14 residues. The CDR3 spells CASSPGGSNQPQHF. The CDR3 region has the DNA TGTGCCAGCAGTCCGGGGGGGAGCAATCAGCCCCAGCATTTT.

The DNA of the CDR3 is TGTGCCAGCAGCTTGCCTACTAGCGTTGGTGAGCAGTTCTTC. This gives the protein CASSLPTSVGEQFF. The chain has TRBV11-2 and TRBJ2-1; 7 nucleotides match TRBD2. CDR1 is SGHAT and CDR2 is FQNNGV in the germline V gene. Trimming took 3 bases from V and 9 from J; bases not matched to a gene: 8. This CDR3 is 14 amino acids long.

CDR3 amino acids: CASSIPRGGFTEAFF. The CDR3 coding sequence is TGTGCCAGTAGTATTCCCCGGGGGGGGTTTACTGAAGCTTTCTTT. The chain uses TRBV19 and TRBJ1-1, with TRBD1 as a possible D gene (5 bases). Germline CDR1 LNHDA, CDR2 SQIVND (reference sequence). The CDR3 contains 15 residues. V lost 3 bases, J lost 5 bases, and 16 bases lay in between.

The rearrangement uses TRBV5-1 and TRBJ1-5, with D possibly being TRBD1 (5 bases). V lost 7 bases and J 0 bases, leaving 11 bases between the germline ends. The CDR3 runs to 14 residues. Germline V gene data show CDR1 as SGHRS and CDR2 as YFSETQ. The CDR3 DNA reads TGCGCCAGCCAGGGAGACAATAGCAATCAGCCCCAGCATTTT. Protein: CASQGDNSNQPQHF.

The chain's CDR3 is CASSQDQSRASGSVTDTQYF. CDR3 sequence (DNA): TGCGCCAGCAGCCAAGATCAATCAAGGGCTAGCGGGAGTGTCACAGATACGCAGTATTTT. V is TRBV4-1 and J is TRBJ2-3; 10 nucleotides agree with TRBD2. CDR3 length: 20 residues. The germline CDR1 and CDR2 sequences are MGHRA and YSYEKL. V was pared by 0 bases and J by 2 bases, with 14 bases of the junction left unmatched.

V gene TRBV7-9 combines with J gene TRBJ1-1; D might be TRBD1 (6 bases). Trimming stripped 5 bases from V and 0 bases from J, with 13 bases between. This CDR3 contains 15 residues. The germline V gene encodes CDR1 SEHNR and CDR2 FQNEAQ (reference sequence). The CDR3 DNA reads as TGTGCCAGCAGCCCCCCCGGGACATTGAACACTGAAGCTTTCTTT. It translates to CASSPPGTLNTEAFF.

The chain employs TRBV7-9 and TRBJ2-7; no firm D call. V dropped 1 base and J dropped 0 bases, with 7 bases sitting between them. The length of the CDR3 is 14 residues. Germline V gene lookup returns CDR1 SEHNR and CDR2 FQNEAQ (reference sequence). In DNA, the CDR3 is TGTGCCAGCAGCTTAGAAGCGAGCTCCTACGAGCAGTACTTC. Encoded protein: CASSLEASSYEQYF.

The chain combines TRBV6-4 with TRBJ2-7, with D maybe TRBD1 (6 bases). Germline V lookup: CDR1 MRHNA, CDR2 SNTAGT. V lost 4 bases, J lost 4 bases, and 17 bases lay in between. There are 15 residues in the CDR3. DNA of the CDR3: TGTGCCAGCAGTGGGTCGCCAGGGGTAGTGTACGAGCAGTACTTC. It translates to CASSGSPGVVYEQYF.

V gene TRBV27 combines with J gene TRBJ2-7; D gene ambiguous. Germline V gene lookup returns CDR1 MNHEY and CDR2 SMNVEV (reference sequence). This CDR3 has 13 amino acids. The ends were cut back, 4 bases at V and 2 bases at J, with 9 bases in the middle. The CDR3 bases are TGTGCCAGCAGTTCCACCCTTCCCTACGAGCAGTACTTC. It is translated as CASSSTLPYEQYF.

The V and J genes are TRBV6-5 and TRBJ1-5; no reliable D call. Germline V gives CDR1 MNHEY, CDR2 SVGAGI. The length of the CDR3 is 15 residues. V shed 4 bases and J shed 0 bases, with 10 bases lying between them. CDR3 amino acids: CASSWSRDSNQPQHF. In nucleotides, the CDR3 is TGTGCCAGCAGTTGGTCACGGGATAGCAATCAGCCCCAGCATTTT.

This rearrangement joins TRBV5-1 to TRBJ1-2; tentative D call: TRBD1 (6 bases). The CDR3 length is 13 residues. Trimming left V 0 bases short and J 4 bases short, with 7 bases between. Per germline, CDR1 SGHRS and CDR2 YFSETQ. DNA of the CDR3: TGCGCCAGCAGCTTGGGAGGGGGCTATGGCTACACCTTC. Translating it yields CASSLGGGYGYTF.

This sequence joins TRBV19 and TRBJ2-2; TRBD2 matches 7 bases. This CDR3 has 16 amino acids. V shed 3 bases and J 7 bases; nucleotides not matched to a gene: 11. The V gene's germline CDR1 is LNHDA and CDR2 SQIVND (reference sequence). CDR3 in amino acids: CASSIPVGGGRGELFF. DNA of the CDR3: TGTGCCAGTAGTATCCCGGTTGGGGGGGGACGCGGGGAGCTGTTTTTT.

The gene calls are TRBV27 and TRBJ2-5; TRBD1 agrees at 7 bases. The CDR3 spans 15 residues. J lost 1 base, V lost 0 bases, and 2 bases had no gene match. Germline V lookup: CDR1 MNHEY, CDR2 SMNVEV (reference sequence). The CDR3 DNA reads TGTGCCAGCAGTTTATCCTCAGGGGGCCAAGAGACCCAGTACTTC. Translated: CASSLSSGGQETQYF.

This sequence joins TRBV6-5 and TRBJ2-7; D might be TRBD1 (7 bases). The CDR3 covers 14 residues. Germline loops: CDR1 MNHEY, CDR2 SVGAGI. Trimming pared 5 bases from V and 6 bases from J, leaving 17 bases between. CDR3: CASSEGSGGSEQYF. DNA for the CDR3: TGTGCCAGCAGTGAAGGGTCAGGGGGGAGCGAGCAGTACTTC.

The chain recombines TRBV6-5 with TRBJ2-3, with D perhaps TRBD1 or TRBD2 (6 bases each). CDR1 MNHEY and CDR2 SVGAGI come from the germline V gene. This CDR3 is built from 15 residues. Trimming stripped 6 bases from V and 4 bases from J, with 17 bases between. DNA of the CDR3: TGTGCCAGCAGCCGTTCATGGGGGGCATCAGATACGCAGTATTTT. The encoded protein is CASSRSWGASDTQYF.

The CDR3: CASTHAGGGGNTIYF. CDR3 coding DNA: TGTGCCAGCACCCACGCGGGGGGGGGAGGAAACACCATATATTTT. V gene TRBV28 combines with J gene TRBJ1-3; D may be TRBD1 (5 bases). The CDR3 covers 15 residues. Trimming took 7 bases from V and 4 from J, leaving 17 bases between them. Germline V gene sequence: CDR1 MDHEN, CDR2 SYDVKM.

The rearrangement links TRBV5-4 to TRBJ2-7, with 7 nucleotides matching TRBD1. The germline gives CDR1 SGHNT, CDR2 YYREEE (reference sequence). The trim removed 0 bases at V and 2 bases at J, leaving 5 bases unmatched. CDR3 size: 15 residues. This CDR3 is CASSLEGADTYEQYF. In DNA form, the CDR3 reads TGTGCCAGCAGCTTGGAGGGGGCCGATACCTACGAGCAGTACTTC.

CDR3 sequence reads: CASSLNRLHATQYF. For the CDR3, the DNA is TGTGCCAGCAGCTTGAATAGGCTACATGCGACCCAGTACTTC. The rearrangement joins TRBV5-6 to TRBJ2-5; no firm D call. V was trimmed by 1 base and J by 7 bases, leaving 14 bases between them. Germline CDR1 reads SGHDT; CDR2 reads YYEEEE. The CDR3 sequence is 14 residues long.

The rearrangement links TRBV6-5 to TRBJ2-3, with D possibly being TRBD2 (6 bases). The V end lost 2 bases, the J end lost 4 bases, and 13 bases lay between the germline ends. Germline V gene data show CDR1 as MNHEY and CDR2 as SVGAGI. The CDR3 runs 15 residues. Here the CDR3 DNA reads TGTGCCAGCAGTTACGGTGGGGGAGGCGCAGATACGCAGTATTTT. As protein: CASSYGGGGADTQYF.

The gene calls are TRBV5-6 and TRBJ2-7, with a possible D match to TRBD2 (5 bases). Per germline, CDR1 SGHDT and CDR2 YYEEEE. The CDR3 length is 11 residues. V lost 3 bases, J lost 6 bases, and 7 bases lay in between. The CDR3 DNA reads TGTGCCAGCAGCTATGAGGGCGAGCAGTACTTC. Protein sequence: CASSYEGEQYF.

This clone was detected a few times. The rearrangement uses TRBV6-1 and TRBJ1-1, with unresolved D. Per germline, CDR1 MNHNS and CDR2 SASEGT. The CDR3 length is 13 residues. Trimming took 2 bases from V and 0 from J, leaving 4 bases between them. The DNA of the CDR3 is TGTGCCAGCAGTGAAAAGGTGAACACTGAAGCTTTCTTT. Residues: CASSEKVNTEAFF.

The J gene is TRBJ2-3, the V gene TRBV5-1, with D maybe TRBD1 (5 bases). The CDR3 runs to 13 residues. The V and J ends lost 9 bases and 1 base respectively, with 12 bases between them. Germline values: CDR1 SGHRS, CDR2 YFSETQ. CDR3 nucleotide sequence: TGCGCCACCTCGACAGACCGCACAGATACGCAGTATTTT. This translates into CATSTDRTDTQYF.